The 6 T cell receptor beta chains listed next were all sequenced from one sample in a study of blood T cell repertoires in COVID-19. Data came from immunoSEQ multiplex PCR; TCRdb stores just in-frame clones and leaves some out. The data show 130,000 to 150,000 clones, 65% to 80% seen once. Sequenced: peripheral blood. These receptor sequences come from a man aged 55 to 70 with acute or convalescent COVID-19.

V usage is TRBV1 and J usage is TRBJ2-1; the DNA was not compared with TRBD2, the D call given in the table. TRBV1 is listed as a pseudogene. The CDR3 loop spans 16 amino acids. As DNA, the CDR3 is TGCACCAGCAGCCAAGTTAGGGAGGCTACCTACAATGAGCAGTTCTTC. This encodes CTSSQVREATYNEQFF.

V is TRBV11-2 and J is TRBJ2-7; a possible D gene is TRBD2 (5 bases). CDR3 length equals 14 residues. The V end was cut by 1 base, the J end by 7 bases, with 14 bases between. CDR1 is SGHAT, CDR2 FQNNGV, per germline. Here the CDR3 DNA reads TGTGCCAGCAGCTTAGCAGTCGGTCGGAGGGAGCAGTACTTC. It encodes CASSLAVGRREQYF.

The rearrangement links TRBV19 to TRBJ2-1; TRBD1 might be the D (6 bases). This CDR3 contains 16 residues. Trimming shortened V by 6 bases and J by 0 bases, and 15 bases separated the two germline ends. In germline, CDR1 is LNHDA, CDR2 SQIVND (reference sequence). CDR3 region: CASRRQARSSYNEQFF. DNA of the CDR3: TGTGCCAGTAGGCGACAGGCAAGGAGCTCCTACAATGAGCAGTTCTTC.

The chain uses TRBV25-1 and TRBJ2-2; 15 bases map to TRBD2. Trimming removed 4 bases from V and 4 bases from J; junction bases left unmatched: 7. CDR1 MGHDK and CDR2 SYGVNS come from the germline V gene. This CDR3 comprises 18 residues. CDR3: CASSVGLAGGPGTGELFF. The DNA for the CDR3 is TGTGCCAGCAGTGTCGGACTAGCGGGAGGGCCCGGCACCGGGGAGCTGTTTTTT.

CDR3 in amino acids: CASSLGWGRNTEAFF. CDR3 nucleotide sequence: TGTGCCAGCAGCTTAGGATGGGGGCGCAACACTGAAGCTTTCTTT. This chain connects TRBV11-2 to TRBJ1-1, with D maybe TRBD1 (6 bases). From germline, CDR1 is SGHAT and CDR2 FQNNGV. Trimming took off 1 base at V and 2 bases at J, with 11 bases between the two ends. The CDR3 totals 15 residues.

The chain is built from TRBV3-1 (or the pseudogene TRBV3-2) and TRBJ2-7, with a possible D match to TRBD1 (6 bases). From germline, CDR1 is LGHDT and CDR2 YNNKEL (reference sequence). Trimming stripped 4 bases from V and 1 base from J, with 8 bases between. This CDR3 is 13 amino acids long. CDR3 region: CASSPRGSYEQYF. DNA for the CDR3: TGTGCCAGCAGCCCCAGGGGATCCTACGAGCAGTACTTC.